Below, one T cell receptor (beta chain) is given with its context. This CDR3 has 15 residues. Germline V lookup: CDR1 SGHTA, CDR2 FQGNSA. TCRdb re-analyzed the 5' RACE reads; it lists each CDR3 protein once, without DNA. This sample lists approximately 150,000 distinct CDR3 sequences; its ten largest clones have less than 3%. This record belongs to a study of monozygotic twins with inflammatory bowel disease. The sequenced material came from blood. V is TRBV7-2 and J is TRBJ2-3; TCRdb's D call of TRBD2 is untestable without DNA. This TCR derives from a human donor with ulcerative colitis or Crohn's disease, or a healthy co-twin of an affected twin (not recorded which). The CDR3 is CASGGSGLATDTQYF.